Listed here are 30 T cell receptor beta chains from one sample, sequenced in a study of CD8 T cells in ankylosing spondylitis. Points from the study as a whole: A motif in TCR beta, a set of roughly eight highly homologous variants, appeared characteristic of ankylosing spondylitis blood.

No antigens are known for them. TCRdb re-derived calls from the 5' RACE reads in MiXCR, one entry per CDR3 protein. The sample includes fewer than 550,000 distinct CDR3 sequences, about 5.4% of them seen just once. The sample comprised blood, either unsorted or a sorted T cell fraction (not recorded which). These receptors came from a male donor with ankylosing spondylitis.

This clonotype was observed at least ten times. CDR3 DNA sequence: TGCGCCAGCAGCCCGACGGACGGGGTCACCGGGGAGCTGTTTTTT. It translates to CASSPTDGVTGELFF. This rearrangement joins TRBV4-3 to TRBJ2-2; D may be TRBD2 (5 bases). CDR3 length: 15 residues. V was shortened by 4 bases and J by 4 bases, with 13 bases between the two germline ends. Germline values: CDR1 LGHNA, CDR2 YSLEER.

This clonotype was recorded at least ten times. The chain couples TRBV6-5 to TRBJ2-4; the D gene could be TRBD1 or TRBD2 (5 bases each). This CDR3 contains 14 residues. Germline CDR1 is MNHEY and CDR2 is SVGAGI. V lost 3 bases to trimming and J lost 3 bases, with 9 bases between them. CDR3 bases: TGTGCCAGCAGTTATGAGGGGTTCAAAAACATTCAGTACTTC. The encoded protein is CASSYEGFKNIQYF.

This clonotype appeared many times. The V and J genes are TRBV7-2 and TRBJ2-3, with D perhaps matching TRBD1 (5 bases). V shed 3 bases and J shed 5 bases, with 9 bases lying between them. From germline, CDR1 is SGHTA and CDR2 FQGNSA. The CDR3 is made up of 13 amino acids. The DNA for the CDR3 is TGTGCCAGCAGCTTCCGGACAAGAGATACGCAGTATTTT. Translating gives CASSFRTRDTQYF.

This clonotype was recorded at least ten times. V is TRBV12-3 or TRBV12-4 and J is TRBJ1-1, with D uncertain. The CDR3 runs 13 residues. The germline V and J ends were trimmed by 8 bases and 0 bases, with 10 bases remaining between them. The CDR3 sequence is CASLAVLNTEAFF. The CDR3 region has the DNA TGTGCCAGCTTGGCAGTACTGAACACTGAAGCTTTCTTT.

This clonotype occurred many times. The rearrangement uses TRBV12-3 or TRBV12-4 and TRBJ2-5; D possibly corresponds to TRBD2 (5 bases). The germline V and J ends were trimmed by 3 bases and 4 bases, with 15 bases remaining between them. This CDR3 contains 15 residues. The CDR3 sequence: CASSLGPPRGETQYF. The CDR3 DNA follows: TGTGCCAGCAGTTTGGGCCCCCCACGGGGAGAGACCCAGTACTTC.

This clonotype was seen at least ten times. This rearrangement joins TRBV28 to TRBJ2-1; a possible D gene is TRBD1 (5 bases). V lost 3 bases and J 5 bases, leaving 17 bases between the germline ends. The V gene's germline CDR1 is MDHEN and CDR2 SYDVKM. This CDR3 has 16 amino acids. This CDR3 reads CASSFIAGNRDNEQFF. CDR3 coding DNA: TGTGCCAGCAGTTTTATCGCAGGGAATCGGGACAATGAGCAGTTCTTC.

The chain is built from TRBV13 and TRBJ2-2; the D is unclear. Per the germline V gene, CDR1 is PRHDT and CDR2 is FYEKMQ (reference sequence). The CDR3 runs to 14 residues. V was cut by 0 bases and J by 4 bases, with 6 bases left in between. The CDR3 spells CASSLGRGTGELFF. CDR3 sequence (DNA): TGTGCCAGCAGCTTAGGGCGCGGCACCGGGGAGCTGTTTTTT.

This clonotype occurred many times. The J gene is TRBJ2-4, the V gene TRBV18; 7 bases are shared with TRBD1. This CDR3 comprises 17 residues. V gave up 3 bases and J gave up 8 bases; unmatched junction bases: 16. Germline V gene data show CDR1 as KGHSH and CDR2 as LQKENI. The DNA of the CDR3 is TGTGCCAGCTCACCCCTCGGGGTTAGCTCGGACAGGCACATTCAGTACTTC. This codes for CASSPLGVSSDRHIQYF.

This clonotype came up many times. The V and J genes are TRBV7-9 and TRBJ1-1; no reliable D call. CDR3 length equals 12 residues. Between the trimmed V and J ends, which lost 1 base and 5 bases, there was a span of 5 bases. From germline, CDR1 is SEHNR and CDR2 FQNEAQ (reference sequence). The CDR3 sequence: CASSLDRTEAFF. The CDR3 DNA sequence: TGTGCCAGCAGCTTAGACAGAACTGAAGCTTTCTTT. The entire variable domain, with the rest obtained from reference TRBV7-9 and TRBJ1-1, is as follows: DTGVSQNPRHKITKRGQNVTFRCDPISEHNRLYWYRQTLGQGPEFLTYFQNEAQLEKSRLLSDRFSAERPKGSFSTLEIQRTEQGDSAMYLCASSLDRTEAFFGQGTRLTVV.

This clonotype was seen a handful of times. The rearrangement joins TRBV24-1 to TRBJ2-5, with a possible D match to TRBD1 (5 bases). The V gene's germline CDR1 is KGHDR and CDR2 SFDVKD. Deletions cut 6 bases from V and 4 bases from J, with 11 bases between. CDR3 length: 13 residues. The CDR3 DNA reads TGTGCCACCAGTTTATCAGGGCGAGAGACCCAGTACTTC. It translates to CATSLSGRETQYF.

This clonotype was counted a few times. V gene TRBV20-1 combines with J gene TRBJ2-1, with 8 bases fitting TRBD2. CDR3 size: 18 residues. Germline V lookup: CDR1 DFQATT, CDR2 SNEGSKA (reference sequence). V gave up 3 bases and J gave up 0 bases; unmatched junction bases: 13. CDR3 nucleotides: TGCAGTGCTAGGGACGAGTCCGGGAGGGCCGGCTCCTACAATGAGCAGTTCTTC. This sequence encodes CSARDESGRAGSYNEQFF.

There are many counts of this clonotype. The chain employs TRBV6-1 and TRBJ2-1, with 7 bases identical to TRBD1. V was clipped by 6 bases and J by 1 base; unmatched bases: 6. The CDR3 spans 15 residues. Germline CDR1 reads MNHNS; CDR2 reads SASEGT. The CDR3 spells CASSSDRDSYNEQFF. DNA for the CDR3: TGTGCCAGCAGCTCCGACAGGGATTCCTACAATGAGCAGTTCTTC.

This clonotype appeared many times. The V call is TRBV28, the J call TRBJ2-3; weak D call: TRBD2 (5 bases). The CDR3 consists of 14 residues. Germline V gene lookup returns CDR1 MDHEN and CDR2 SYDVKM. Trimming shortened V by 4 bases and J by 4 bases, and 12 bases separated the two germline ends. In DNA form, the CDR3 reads TGTGCCAGCAGTTCGCGGGCAGGAGCAGATACGCAGTATTTT. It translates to CASSSRAGADTQYF.

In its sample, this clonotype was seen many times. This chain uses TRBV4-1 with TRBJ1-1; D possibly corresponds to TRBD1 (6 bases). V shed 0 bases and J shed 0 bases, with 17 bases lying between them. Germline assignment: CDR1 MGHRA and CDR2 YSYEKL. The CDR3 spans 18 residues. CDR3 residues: CASSQDLRTGFLNTEAFF. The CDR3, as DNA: TGCGCCAGCAGCCAAGATCTCCGTACAGGGTTCTTGAACACTGAAGCTTTCTTT.

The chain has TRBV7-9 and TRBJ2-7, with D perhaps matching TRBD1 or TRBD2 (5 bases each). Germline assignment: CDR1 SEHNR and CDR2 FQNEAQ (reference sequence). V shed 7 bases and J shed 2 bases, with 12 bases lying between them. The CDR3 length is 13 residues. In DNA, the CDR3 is TGTGCCAGCATTCCGGGACCGACCTACGAGCAGTACTTC. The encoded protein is CASIPGPTYEQYF.

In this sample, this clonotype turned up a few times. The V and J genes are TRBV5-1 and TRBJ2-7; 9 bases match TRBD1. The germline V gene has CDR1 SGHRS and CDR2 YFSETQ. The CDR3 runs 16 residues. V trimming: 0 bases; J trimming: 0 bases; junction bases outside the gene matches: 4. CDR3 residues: CASSLGGTGSSYEQYF. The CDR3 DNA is TGCGCCAGCAGCTTGGGCGGGACAGGGAGCTCCTACGAGCAGTACTTC.

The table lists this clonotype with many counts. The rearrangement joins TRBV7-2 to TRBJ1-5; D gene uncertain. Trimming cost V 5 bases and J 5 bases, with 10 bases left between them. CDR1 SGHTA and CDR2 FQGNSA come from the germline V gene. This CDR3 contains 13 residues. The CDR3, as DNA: TGTGCCAGCAGCCATGACGGGTATCAGCCCCAGCATTTT. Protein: CASSHDGYQPQHF.

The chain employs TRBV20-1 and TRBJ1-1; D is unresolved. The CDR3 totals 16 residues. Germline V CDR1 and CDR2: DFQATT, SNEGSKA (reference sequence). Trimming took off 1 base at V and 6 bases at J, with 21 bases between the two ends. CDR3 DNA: TGCAGTGCTAGAGCTCCACCAGGTCAGCGGAGGTCTGAAGCTTTCTTT. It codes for CSARAPPGQRRSEAFF.

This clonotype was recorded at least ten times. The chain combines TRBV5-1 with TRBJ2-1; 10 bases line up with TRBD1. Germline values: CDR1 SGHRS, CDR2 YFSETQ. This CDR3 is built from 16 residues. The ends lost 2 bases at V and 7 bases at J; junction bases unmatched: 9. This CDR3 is CASSFNPGQGLNEQFF. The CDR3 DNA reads TGCGCCAGCAGCTTTAACCCGGGACAGGGGTTGAATGAGCAGTTCTTC.

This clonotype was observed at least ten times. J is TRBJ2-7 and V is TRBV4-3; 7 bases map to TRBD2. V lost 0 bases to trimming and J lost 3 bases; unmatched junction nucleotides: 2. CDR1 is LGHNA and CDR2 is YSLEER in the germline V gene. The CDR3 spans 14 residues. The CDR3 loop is CASSQEGLSYEQYF. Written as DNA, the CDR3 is TGCGCCAGCAGCCAAGAGGGACTAAGCTACGAGCAGTACTTC.

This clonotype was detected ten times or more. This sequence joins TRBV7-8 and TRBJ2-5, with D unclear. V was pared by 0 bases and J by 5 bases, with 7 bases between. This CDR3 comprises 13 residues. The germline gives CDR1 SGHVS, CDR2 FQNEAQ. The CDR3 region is CASSLARPETQYF. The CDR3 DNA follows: TGTGCCAGCAGCTTAGCCCGCCCGGAGACCCAGTACTTC.

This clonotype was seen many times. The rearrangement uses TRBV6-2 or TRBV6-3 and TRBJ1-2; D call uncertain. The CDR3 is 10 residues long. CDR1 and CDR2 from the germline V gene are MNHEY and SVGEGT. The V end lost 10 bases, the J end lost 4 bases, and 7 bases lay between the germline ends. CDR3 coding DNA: TGTGCCACCTGGACCTATGGCTACACCTTC. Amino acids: CATWTYGYTF.

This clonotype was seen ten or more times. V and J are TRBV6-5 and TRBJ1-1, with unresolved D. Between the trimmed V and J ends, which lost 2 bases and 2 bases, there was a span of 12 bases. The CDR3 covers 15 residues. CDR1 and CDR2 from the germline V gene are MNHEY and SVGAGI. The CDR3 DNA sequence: TGTGCCAGCAGTTACAGGGTCCCCTATAACACTGAAGCTTTCTTT. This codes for CASSYRVPYNTEAFF.

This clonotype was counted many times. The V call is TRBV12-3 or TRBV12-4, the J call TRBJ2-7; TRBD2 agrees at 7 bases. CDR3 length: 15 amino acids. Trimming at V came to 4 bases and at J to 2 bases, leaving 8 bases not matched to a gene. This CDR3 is CASSSLGGSPYEQYF. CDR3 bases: TGTGCCAGCAGTTCCCTGGGCGGGAGCCCCTACGAGCAGTACTTC.

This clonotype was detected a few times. CDR3 amino acids: CASNDPGQGNTGELFF. The CDR3 region has the DNA TGTGCCAGCAACGACCCGGGACAGGGGAACACCGGGGAGCTGTTTTTT. The rearrangement joins TRBV28 to TRBJ2-2, with 9 positions matching TRBD1. The CDR3 contains 16 residues. Germline CDR1 and CDR2: MDHEN and SYDVKM. After removal of 7 bases from V and 1 base from J, the junction contained 7 bases not matched to a gene.

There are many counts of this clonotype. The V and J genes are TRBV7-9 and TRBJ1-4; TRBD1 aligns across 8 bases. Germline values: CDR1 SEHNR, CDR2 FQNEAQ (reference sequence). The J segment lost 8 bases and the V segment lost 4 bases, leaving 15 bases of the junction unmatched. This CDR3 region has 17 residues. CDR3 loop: CASSSPSTGEQYEKLFF. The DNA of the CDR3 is TGTGCCAGCAGCTCACCATCGACAGGGGAACAATACGAAAAACTGTTTTTT.

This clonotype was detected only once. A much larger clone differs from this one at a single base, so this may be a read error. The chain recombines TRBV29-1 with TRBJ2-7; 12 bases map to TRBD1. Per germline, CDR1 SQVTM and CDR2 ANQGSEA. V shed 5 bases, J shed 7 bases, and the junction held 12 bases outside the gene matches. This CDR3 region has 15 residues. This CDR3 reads CSVLLPGQGAREQYF. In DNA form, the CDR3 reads TGCAGCGTTCTCCTACCGGGACAGGGGGCACGGGAGCAGTACTTC.

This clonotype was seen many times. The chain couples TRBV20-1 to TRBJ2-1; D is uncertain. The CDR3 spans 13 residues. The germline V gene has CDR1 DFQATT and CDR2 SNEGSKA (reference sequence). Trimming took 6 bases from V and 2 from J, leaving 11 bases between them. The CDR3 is CSAASPTYNEQFF. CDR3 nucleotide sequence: TGCAGTGCGGCCTCCCCAACCTACAATGAGCAGTTCTTC.

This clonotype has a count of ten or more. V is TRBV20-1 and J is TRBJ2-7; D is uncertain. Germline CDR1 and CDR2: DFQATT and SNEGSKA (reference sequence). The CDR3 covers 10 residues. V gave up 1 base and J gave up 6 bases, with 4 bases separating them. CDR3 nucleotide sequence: TGCAGTGCTAGAGGGGGCGAGCAGTACTTC. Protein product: CSARGGEQYF.

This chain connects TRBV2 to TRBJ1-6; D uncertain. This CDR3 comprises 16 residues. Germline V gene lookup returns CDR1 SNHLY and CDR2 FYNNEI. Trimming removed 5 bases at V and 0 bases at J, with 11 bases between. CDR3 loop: CASSNTASSYNSPLHF. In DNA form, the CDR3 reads TGTGCCAGCAGTAACACGGCGAGCTCCTATAATTCACCCCTCCACTTT.